These 23 T cell receptor beta chains were sequenced from one sample in a study of breast tumors, draining lymph nodes, adjacent tissues. Samples came from axillary lymph nodes draining the breast cancer. Each CDR3 protein is one row after TCRdb ran MiXCR on the multiplex PCR reads. The sample has some 150,000 distinct CDR3 sequences; about a fifth are singletons. Sample: axillary lymph node tissue. These receptors all stem from a female donor with breast cancer. Some clones in this sample may be carry-over from other donors' samples.

This chain joins TRBV5-4 and TRBJ1-4, with 11 bases aligning to TRBD1. The germline CDR1 and CDR2 sequences are SGHNT and YYREEE (reference sequence). V trimming: 3 bases; J trimming: 6 bases; junction bases outside the gene matches: 1. This CDR3 comprises 14 residues. The CDR3 nucleotides read TGTGCCAGCAGCTCGGACAGGGGGCATGAAAAACTGTTTTTT. This codes for CASSSDRGHEKLFF.

On this clonotype itself: A much bigger clone sits one base away, suggesting this may be a read error. The J gene is TRBJ1-3, the V gene TRBV12-3 or TRBV12-4; D is perhaps TRBD1 (5 bases). This CDR3 has 15 residues. The germline V and J ends were trimmed by 5 bases and 0 bases, with 11 bases remaining between them. The CDR3 sequence is CASSETVSSGNTIYF. Written as DNA, the CDR3 is TGTGCCAGCAGTGAGACAGTCAGCTCTGGAAACACCATATATTTT.

Turning to this clonotype: Possible read error: a much larger clone is one base away. This chain links TRBV4-2 with TRBJ1-2; D might be TRBD1 (5 bases). Trimming took off 5 bases at V and 3 bases at J, with 13 bases between the two ends. CDR3 length: 14 residues. The germline gives CDR1 LGHNA, CDR2 YNFKEQ. The CDR3 DNA sequence: TGTGCCAGCAGCTTCCGGGACGCACACTATGGCTACACCTTC. It encodes CASSFRDAHYGYTF.

Points on this clonotype: Given a much more abundant clone one base away, this may be a read error. The V gene is TRBV11-3, the J gene TRBJ2-5, with D perhaps being TRBD1 or TRBD2 (6 bases each). Trimming left V 5 bases short and J 9 bases short, with 16 bases between. This CDR3 comprises 13 residues. The germline V gene encodes CDR1 SGHNT and CDR2 YENEEA. The CDR3 DNA is TGTGCCAGCAGCCGGGACATAGGGGAGGCCCAGTACTTC. It translates to CASSRDIGEAQYF.

There are a few counts of this clonotype. The chain links TRBV28 to TRBJ2-7; a possible D gene is TRBD2 (6 bases). V dropped 3 bases and J dropped 0 bases, with 9 bases sitting between them. Germline CDR1 MDHEN, CDR2 SYDVKM. The CDR3 contains 14 residues. The CDR3 loop is CASSFGRDSYEQYF. CDR3 bases: TGTGCCAGCAGTTTTGGGCGGGACTCCTACGAGCAGTACTTC.

Points on this clonotype: A much more abundant neighbour one base away suggests this may be a read error. The chain combines TRBV5-1 with TRBJ2-5; the match to TRBD1 covers 7 bases. The CDR3 totals 14 residues. Germline CDR1 SGHRS, CDR2 YFSETQ. In DNA form, the CDR3 reads TGCGCCAGCGGAGCGGACAGGAACCAAGGGACCCAGTACTTC. Translation gives CASGADRNQGTQYF.

This clonotype was counted many times. In nucleotides, the CDR3 is TGTGCCAGCAGCTTAGACTACTACAATGAGCAGTTCTTC. Translating gives CASSLDYYNEQFF. The chain uses TRBV11-3 and TRBJ2-1; D gene unclear. Germline values: CDR1 SGHNT, CDR2 YENEEA. The CDR3 length is 13 residues. With 0 bases removed from V and 3 bases from J, the gap between germline ends came to 3 bases.

There are a few counts of this clonotype. The J gene is TRBJ2-3, the V gene TRBV3-1; the match to TRBD1 covers 8 bases. Per the germline V gene, CDR1 is LGHDT and CDR2 is YNNKEL (reference sequence). Trimming took 0 bases from V and 5 from J; bases not matched to a gene: 10. The CDR3 loop spans 17 amino acids. CDR3 amino acids: CASSQDRPGGSEDTQYF. The CDR3 nucleotides are TGTGCCAGCAGCCAAGATAGACCAGGGGGCAGTGAAGATACGCAGTATTTT.

This clonotype was seen at least ten times. This chain links TRBV20-1 with TRBJ1-5, with a possible D match to TRBD1 (5 bases). Trimming pared 1 base from V and 4 bases from J, leaving 11 bases between. Germline assignment: CDR1 DFQATT and CDR2 SNEGSKA (reference sequence). This CDR3 contains 14 residues. The CDR3 here is CSARGGGRNQPQHF. CDR3 DNA sequence: TGCAGTGCTAGAGGGGGGGGGAGGAATCAGCCCCAGCATTTT.

In its sample, this clonotype was seen many times. The chain is built from TRBV20-1 and TRBJ2-3; 7 positions agree with TRBD2. Looked up from germline, CDR1 is DFQATT and CDR2 is SNEGSKA (reference sequence). There are 13 residues in the CDR3. Losses at the gene ends were 5 bases for V and 4 bases for J; bases not matched to a gene: 6. DNA for the CDR3: TGCAGTGCTCCGCCTGCGGGAGCAGATACGCAGTATTTT. Amino acids: CSAPPAGADTQYF.

This clonotype was picked up a small number of times. J is TRBJ2-1 and V is TRBV28; TRBD2 aligns across 15 bases. CDR1 is MDHEN and CDR2 is SYDVKM in the germline V gene. The CDR3 covers 18 residues. The V segment lost 4 bases and the J segment 7 bases; nucleotides outside the gene matches: 11. The CDR3 DNA reads TGTGCCAGCAGTTGGACTAGCGGGGGGGGGAAGGGCGGGAATGAGCAGTTCTTC. Translated: CASSWTSGGGKGGNEQFF. The complete variable domain, with remaining parts taken from reference TRBV28 and TRBJ2-1, reads DVKVTQSSRYLVKRTGEKVFLECVQDMDHENMFWYRQDPGLGLRLIYFSYDVKMKEKGDIPEGYSVSREKKERFSLILESASTNQTSMYLCASSWTSGGGKGGNEQFFGPGTRLTVL.

This clonotype was counted at least ten times. The rearrangement uses TRBV7-8 and TRBJ2-7; 8 bases align to TRBD1. The CDR3 extends over 15 amino acids. Germline V lookup: CDR1 SGHVS, CDR2 FQNEAQ. With V trimmed by 2 bases and J by 6 bases, 9 bases remained unmatched. CDR3 sequence: CASSLQSRGLGEQYF. The CDR3 DNA reads as TGTGCCAGCAGCTTACAAAGCAGGGGGCTGGGCGAGCAGTACTTC.

This clonotype was detected ten times or more. This chain links TRBV19 with TRBJ2-1; 9 bases map to TRBD2. There are 14 residues in the CDR3. The germline gives CDR1 LNHDA, CDR2 SQIVND (reference sequence). The ends lost 4 bases at V and 6 bases at J; junction bases unmatched: 4. DNA of the CDR3: TGTGCCAGTAGTAACAGCGGGAGGATCAATGAGCAGTTCTTC. This gives the protein CASSNSGRINEQFF.

This clonotype occurred many times. The DNA of the CDR3 is TGTGCCAGCAGCCAAAAGGGACTAGCGTCCTACAATGAGCAGTTCTTC. This gives the protein CASSQKGLASYNEQFF. The chain couples TRBV4-2 to TRBJ2-1; TRBD2 aligns across 10 bases. From germline, CDR1 is LGHNA and CDR2 YNFKEQ. The CDR3 length is 16 residues. The V and J ends lost 2 bases and 1 base, in that order; junction bases with no gene match: 2.

The table lists this clonotype with a count of one. A much larger clone differs by one base, so this may be a read error. The conserved final phenylalanine or tryptophan is absent from the CDR3, which likely points to a read error. This chain uses TRBV20-1 with TRBJ1-5; the D is unclear. Germline V gene sequence: CDR1 DFQATT, CDR2 SNEGSKA (reference sequence). The germline V and J ends were trimmed by 3 bases and 1 base, with 7 bases remaining between them. This CDR3 spans 13 amino acids. In DNA, the CDR3 is TGCAGTGCTAGTCAAGGGAGCAATCAGCCCCAGCATCTT. Protein product: CSASQGSNQPQHL.

As concerns this clonotype: A much larger clone differs by one base, so this may be a read error. Here the CDR3 reads CASSLSPVADTRYF. The CDR3 DNA reads TGTGCCAGCAGTTTAAGTCCTGTCGCAGATACGCGGTATTTT. The chain employs TRBV12-3 or TRBV12-4 and TRBJ2-3; D is undetermined. The CDR3 sequence is 14 residues long.

A word on this clonotype: Since a much larger clone is just one base distant, this may be a read error. The genes are TRBV24-1 and TRBJ2-5; D may be TRBD2 (5 bases). CDR1 is KGHDR, CDR2 SFDVKD, per germline. The CDR3 length is 12 residues. CDR3 in DNA: TGTGCCGCCAGTCGGGGTCGCGGGACCCAGTACTTC. Translating gives CAASRGRGTQYF.

This clonotype was seen many times. The V gene is TRBV20-1, the J gene TRBJ1-2; D is uncertain. V gave up 5 bases and J gave up 4 bases, with 14 bases separating them. The CDR3 has 13 amino acids. Looked up from germline, CDR1 is DFQATT and CDR2 is SNEGSKA (reference sequence). CDR3: CSASPRYGYGYTF. Written as DNA, the CDR3 is TGCAGTGCTTCCCCTAGGTATGGCTATGGCTACACCTTC.

This clonotype was seen ten or more times. V usage is TRBV19 and J usage is TRBJ2-7; TRBD2 matches 11 bases. CDR1 and CDR2 (germline): LNHDA, SQIVND (reference sequence). Trimming removed 5 bases from V and 1 base from J; junction bases left unmatched: 4. CDR3 length equals 15 residues. The chain's CDR3 is CASSSWTSGSYEQYF. The CDR3 DNA is TGTGCCAGTAGTTCCTGGACTAGCGGGTCCTACGAGCAGTACTTC. The full variable domain, its missing parts supplied by reference TRBV19 and TRBJ2-7, is DGGITQSPKYLFRKEGQNVTLSCEQNLNHDAMYWYRQDPGQGLRLIYYSQIVNDFQKGDIAEGYSVSREKKESFPLTVTSAQKNPTAFYLCASSSWTSGSYEQYFGPGTRLTVT.

Of note for this clonotype: The junction does not match germline at one end; this may be a read error. The V call is TRBV20-1, the J call TRBJ2-7, with 9 bases that match TRBD2. The CDR3 covers 11 residues. CDR1 and CDR2 from the germline V gene are DFQATT and SNEGSKA (reference sequence). The DNA for the CDR3 is TGCAGTGCTAGAGACGGGACTAGCCAATCCTTC. The encoded protein is CSARDGTSQSF.

This clonotype was found many times. The V gene is TRBV20-1, the J gene TRBJ2-7; a possible D gene is TRBD2 (5 bases). The CDR3 loop spans 15 amino acids. The ends were cut back, 1 base at V and 5 bases at J, with 18 bases in the middle. From germline, CDR1 is DFQATT and CDR2 SNEGSKA (reference sequence). The CDR3 here is CSARVRLPTLDEQYF. CDR3 sequence (DNA): TGCAGTGCTAGAGTCCGACTACCTACCCTAGACGAGCAGTACTTC.

The chain combines TRBV19 with TRBJ1-1, with D tentatively TRBD1 (5 bases). Per germline, CDR1 LNHDA and CDR2 SQIVND (reference sequence). Trimming took 6 bases from V and 1 from J, leaving 9 bases between them. There are 13 residues in the CDR3. In DNA form, the CDR3 reads TGTGCCAGTAGAAGGAGGGGGAACACTGAAGCTTTCTTT. As protein: CASRRRGNTEAFF.

This clonotype was found a few times. This could be a read error, since a much larger clone is one nucleotide away. The V and J genes are TRBV2 and TRBJ2-1; 8 nucleotides match TRBD1. This CDR3 has 12 residues. Germline V gives CDR1 SNHLY, CDR2 FYNNEI. CDR3 protein: CASSEAGGEGFF. In DNA, the CDR3 is TGTGCCAGCAGCGAAGCAGGGGGCGAGGGGTTCTTC.